Listed below are T cell receptor beta chains from one sample, sequenced in a study of blood T cell repertoires in COVID-19. Measured with immunoSEQ multiplex PCR; TCRdb has only the in-frame clones, and not every one. This sample has 100,000 to 120,000 clones, with nearly 90% found just once. Sequencing was carried out using peripheral blood. The receptors originated from a human donor in a cohort sampled during active COVID-19. The CDR3 runs from the conserved cysteine through the conserved F or W. The D gene is left open where the match is weak. Rows give clone size only sometimes, using once, few, many, or a class for an expanded clone.

TRBJ2-2 NA TRBV5-1 NA TGCGCCAGCAGCTTGACGGTAGCGAACACCGGGGAGCTGTTTTTT CASSLTVANTGELFF
TRBJ2-2 NA TRBV19 NA TGTGCCAGTAGTATAAGGTCCGGGTGGACCGGGGAGCTGTTTTTT CASSIRSGWTGELFF
TRBJ2-5 NA TRBV7-7 few TGTGCTAGCAGCTTATTTGGAGGCGAGACCCAGTACTTC CASSLFGGETQYF
TRBJ2-1 TRBD2 TRBV4-1 few TGCGCCAGCAGCCAAGATTCTAGCGGTACCTACAATGAGCAGTTCTTC CASSQDSSGTYNEQFF
TRBJ2-1 NA TRBV6-1 NA TGTGCCAGCAGTGAAGTGTGGGTGGCGGGGCATGAGCAGTTCTTC CASSEVWVAGHEQFF
TRBJ2-7 NA TRBV27 NA TGTGCCAGCAGTTTAGGGGTGGGGCTACCCTACGAGCAGTACTTC CASSLGVGLPYEQYF
TRBJ2-1 TRBD1 TRBV28 NA TGTGCCAGCAGTTTAGATGGGCAGGGGGCCTATGAGCAGTTCTTC CASSLDGQGAYEQFF
TRBJ1-2 NA TRBV5-6 NA TGTGCCAGCAGTCGGCGGGTGGATGGCTACACCTTC CASSRRVDGYTF
TRBJ2-1 TRBD1 TRBV10-3 NA TGTGCCATCAGTGAGAGACAGGGGGTGGGTGGTGTTGAGCAGTTCTTC CAISERQGVGGVEQFF
TRBJ2-7 TRBD1 TRBV5-1 NA TGCGCCAGCAGCTTGCGGGACAGGGGTCGTGAGCAGTACTTC CASSLRDRGREQYF
TRBJ1-6 NA TRBV5-6 NA TGTGCCAGCAGCCCCGGACAGAATAATTCACCCCTCCACTTT CASSPGQNNSPLHF
TRBJ1-1 NA TRBV6-1 NA TGTGCCAGCAGTGCAAAAGGGGGTGCCATGAACACTGAAGCTTTCTTT CASSAKGGAMNTEAFF
TRBJ1-1 NA TRBV7-8 NA TGTGCCAGCAGCTTAGCGGAGGGAGGCTGGAACACTGAAGCTTTCTTT CASSLAEGGWNTEAFF
TRBJ2-1 TRBD2 TRBV5-6 NA TGTGCCAGCAGCCTTAGCGGGGGGGCTCCAAATGAGCAGTTCTTC CASSLSGGAPNEQFF
TRBJ2-7 TRBD2 TRBV3-1/TRBV3-2 NA TGTGCCAGCAGCCAAGAGGGGGGGAACTACGAGCAGTACTTC CASSQEGGNYEQYF
TRBJ2-7 NA TRBV14 NA TGTGCCAGCAGCCTTGACTGGTACGAGCAGTACTTC CASSLDWYEQYF
TRBJ1-1 NA TRBV18 NA TGTGCCAGCTCACCACGGACAATGAACACTGAAGCTTTCTTT CASSPRTMNTEAFF
TRBJ2-1 TRBD1 TRBV6-5 NA TGTGCCAGCAGCCGACAGGGGGATGAGCAGTTCTTC CASSRQGDEQFF
TRBJ2-1 NA TRBV5-1 NA TGCGCCAGCAGCTTGGCGGTATACAATGAGCAGTTCTTC CASSLAVYNEQFF
TRBJ2-3 TRBD2 TRBV2 NA TGTGCCACGACTGGGGCGGGGGGGCGGAGCACAGATACGCAGTATTTT CATTGAGGRSTDTQYF
TRBJ1-4 NA TRBV5-1 NA TGCGCCAGCAAACCGGGAGCAACTAATGAAAAACTGTTTTTT CASKPGATNEKLFF
TRBJ2-2 TRBD1 TRBV5-1 once TGCGCCAGCAGCGGGGAAGGGGGCTTGAGCGGGGAGCTGTTTTTT CASSGEGGLSGELFF
TRBJ1-3 NA TRBV6-1 NA TGTGCCAGCAGTGAACTGGCTAGGGGAAACACCATATATTTT CASSELARGNTIYF
TRBJ2-7 NA TRBV12-3/TRBV12-4 NA TGTGCCAGCAGTTCTTACTACGAGCAGTACTTC CASSSYYEQYF
TRBJ2-1 TRBD2 TRBV11-2 NA TGTGCCAGCAGCTTACAGGGAGGGTCCTACAATGAGCAGTTCTTC CASSLQGGSYNEQFF
TRBJ2-7 TRBD2 TRBV27 NA TGTGCCAGCAGTTTATCGAGGAGTAGCGGGAGATACGAGCAGTACTTC CASSLSRSSGRYEQYF
TRBJ2-2 TRBD2 TRBV11-2 few TGTGCCAGCAGCTTAGGGCGGGGGAAGGCGAACACCGGGGAGCTGTTTTTT CASSLGRGKANTGELFF
TRBJ2-4 TRBD2 TRBV4-1 NA TGCGCCAGCAGCCAAGAGGCCAGCGGGAGGGCTGGATTGACCAAAAACATTCAGTACTTC CASSQEASGRAGLTKNIQYF
TRBJ1-2 NA TRBV6-5 NA TGTGCCAGCACGCATGCAGGCAGCTATGGCTACACCTTC CASTHAGSYGYTF
TRBJ2-1 NA TRBV27 NA TGTGCCAGCAGTTTATTGTTTAGCGGTTACAATGAGCAGTTCTTC CASSLLFSGYNEQFF
TRBJ1-2 TRBD1 TRBV5-4 NA TGTGCCAGCAGCTTGACAGGGGGCGTTTATGGCTACACCTTC CASSLTGGVYGYTF
TRBJ2-2 NA TRBV7-2 NA TGTGCCAGCAGCTTAAAACAGGGAGGGACCGGGGAGCTGTTTTTT CASSLKQGGTGELFF
TRBJ1-1 NA TRBV13 NA TGTGCCAGCAGCAAAGGACAGTTGTCGAACACTGAAGCTTTCTTT CASSKGQLSNTEAFF
TRBJ2-2 TRBD1 TRBV6-5 once TGTGCCAGCAGACCGGGACAGGGGGCCCCCGGGGAGCTGTTTTTT CASRPGQGAPGELFF
TRBJ1-2 NA TRBV4-1 NA TGCGCCAGCAGCCAAGAAACAGTAGCTAACTATGGCTACACCTTC CASSQETVANYGYTF
TRBJ2-7 NA TRBV5-1 NA TGCGCCAGCAGCACGACAGGCTACGAGCAGTACTTC CASSTTGYEQYF
TRBJ2-1 TRBD2 TRBV19 NA TGTGCCAGTAGTCCCGGGACTAGCGGGAGGAGGGATGAGCAGTTCTTC CASSPGTSGRRDEQFF
TRBJ2-7 TRBD1 TRBV18 NA TGTGCCAGCTCATCGGACAGGGGTTACGAGCAGTACTTC CASSSDRGYEQYF
TRBJ2-2 TRBD2 TRBV19 NA TGTGCCAGTAGTATCGGGCTAGCGGGAGTCGGGGAGCTGTTTTTT CASSIGLAGVGELFF
TRBJ2-1 TRBD2 TRBV7-3 NA TGTGCCAGCAGCTTACTTAGCGGGGGGTCGTACAATGAGCAGTTCTTC CASSLLSGGSYNEQFF
TRBJ1-3 NA TRBV5-1 NA TGCGCCAGCAGCTTGACGACACCTGGAAACACCATATATTTT CASSLTTPGNTIYF
TRBJ1-2 TRBD1 TRBV20-1 NA TGCAGTGCAAAGACAGGGTATGGCTACACCTTC CSAKTGYGYTF
TRBJ2-5 TRBD1 TRBV29-1 NA TGCAGCGCCCAAGACAGGGTGGGAGAGACCCAGTACTTC CSAQDRVGETQYF
TRBJ1-2 NA TRBV6-1 NA TGTGCCAGCAGTGAAGAAGGGAGTTCTTATGGCTACACCTTC CASSEEGSSYGYTF
TRBJ2-7 NA TRBV3-1/TRBV3-2 NA TGTGCCAGCAGCAGCACCTACGAGCAGTACTTC CASSSTYEQYF
TRBJ1-5 NA TRBV9 NA TGTGCCAGCAGCCCAGGGACGGGGGGAAATCAGCCCCAGCATTTT CASSPGTGGNQPQHF
TRBJ1-1 TRBD1 TRBV4-1 NA TGCGCCAGCAGCCAGTGGGGACAGGGATGGACTGAAGCTTTCTTT CASSQWGQGWTEAFF
TRBJ2-3 TRBD2 TRBV7-2 NA TGTGCCAGCAGCTTAGAAGTCGAGACTAGCGGAACAGATACGCAGTATTTT CASSLEVETSGTDTQYF
TRBJ2-1 TRBD2 TRBV24-1 NA TGTGCCACCAGTGATGGGGCGGGAGGGCCCGAGGAGCAGTTCTTC CATSDGAGGPEEQFF
TRBJ2-2 TRBD1 TRBV5-4 NA TGTGCCAGCAGCTTGGGCAGGACAGGGACGAACACCGGGGAGCTGTTTTTT CASSLGRTGTNTGELFF
TRBJ2-5 NA TRBV6-2/TRBV6-3 few TGTGCCAGCAGTTACAGTTCGGGGCAAGAGACCCAGTACTTC CASSYSSGQETQYF
TRBJ2-6 TRBD1 TRBV15 NA TGTGCCACCAGCATAGCCCAGGGGGCGGCGGGGGCCAACGTCCTGACTTTC CATSIAQGAAGANVLTF
TRBJ2-7 TRBD2 TRBV7-2 NA TGTGCCAGCAGCTTAAACCGGGGGGCCTACGAGCAGTACTTC CASSLNRGAYEQYF
TRBJ2-1 NA TRBV25-1 NA TGTGCCAGCAGTGACCAACAGGTAACCCCCGAGCAGTTCTTC CASSDQQVTPEQFF
TRBJ2-2 NA TRBV9 NA TGTGCCAGCCATAACAGGGTGACCGGGGAGCTGTTTTTT CASHNRVTGELFF
TRBJ2-7 TRBD1 TRBV29-1 NA TGCAGCGTAAGGACAGGGGCTTACGAGCAGTACTTC CSVRTGAYEQYF
TRBJ2-3 NA TRBV7-9 NA TGTGCCAGCAGCTTGCAGGGGACAGATACGCAGTATTTT CASSLQGTDTQYF
TRBJ2-7 NA TRBV30 NA TGTGCCTGGAGTGTAATGGCCTGGGAGCAGTACTTC CAWSVMAWEQYF
TRBJ1-4 TRBD1 TRBV9 NA TGTGCCAGCAGCGACCGGCCCCGCCTGGCAGGGGGCGCGGAAACTAATGAAAAACTGTTTTTT CASSDRPRLAGGAETNEKLFF